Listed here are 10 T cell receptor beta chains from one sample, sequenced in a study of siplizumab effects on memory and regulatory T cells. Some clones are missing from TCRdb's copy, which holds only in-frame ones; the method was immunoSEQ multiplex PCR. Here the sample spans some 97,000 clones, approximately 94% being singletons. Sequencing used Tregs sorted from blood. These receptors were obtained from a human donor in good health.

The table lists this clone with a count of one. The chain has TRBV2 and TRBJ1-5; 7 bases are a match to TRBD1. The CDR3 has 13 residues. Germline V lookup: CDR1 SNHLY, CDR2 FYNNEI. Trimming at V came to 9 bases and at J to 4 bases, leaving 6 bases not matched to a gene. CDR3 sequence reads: CASRTGLNQPQHF. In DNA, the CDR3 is TGTGCCAGTAGGACAGGACTGAATCAGCCCCAGCATTTT.

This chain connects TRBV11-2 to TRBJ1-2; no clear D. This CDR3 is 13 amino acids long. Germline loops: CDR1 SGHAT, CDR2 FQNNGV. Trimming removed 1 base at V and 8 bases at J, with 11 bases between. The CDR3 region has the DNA TGTGCCAGCAGCTTAGCTACAAGCTCAGGCTACACCTTC. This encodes CASSLATSSGYTF. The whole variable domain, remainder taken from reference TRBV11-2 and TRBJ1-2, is EAGVAQSPRYKIIEKRQSVAFWCNPISGHATLYWYQQILGQGPKLLIQFQNNGVVDDSQLPKDRFSAERLKGVDSTLKIQPAKLEDSAVYLCASSLATSSGYTFGSGTRLTVV.

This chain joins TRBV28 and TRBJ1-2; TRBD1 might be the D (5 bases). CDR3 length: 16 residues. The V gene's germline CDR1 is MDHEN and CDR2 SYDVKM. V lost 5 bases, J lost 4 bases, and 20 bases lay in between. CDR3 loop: CASSEYTGWGVYGYTF. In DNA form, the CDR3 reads TGTGCCAGCAGTGAATACACCGGGTGGGGGGTCTATGGCTACACCTTC.

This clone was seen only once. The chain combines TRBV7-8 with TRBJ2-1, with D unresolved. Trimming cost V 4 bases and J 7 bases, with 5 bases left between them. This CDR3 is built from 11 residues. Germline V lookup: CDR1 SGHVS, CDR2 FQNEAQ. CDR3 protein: CASSSLNEQFF. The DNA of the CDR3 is TGTGCCAGCAGCTCGTTAAATGAGCAGTTCTTC.

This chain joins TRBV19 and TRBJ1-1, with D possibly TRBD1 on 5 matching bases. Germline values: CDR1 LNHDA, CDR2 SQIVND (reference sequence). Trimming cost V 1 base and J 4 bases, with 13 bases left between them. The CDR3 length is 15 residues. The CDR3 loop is CASSIAGVWGTEAFF. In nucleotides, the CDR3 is TGTGCCAGTAGTATAGCGGGGGTTTGGGGCACTGAAGCTTTCTTT. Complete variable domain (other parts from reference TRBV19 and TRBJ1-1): DGGITQSPKYLFRKEGQNVTLSCEQNLNHDAMYWYRQDPGQGLRLIYYSQIVNDFQKGDIAEGYSVSREKKESFPLTVTSAQKNPTAFYLCASSIAGVWGTEAFFGQGTRLTVV.

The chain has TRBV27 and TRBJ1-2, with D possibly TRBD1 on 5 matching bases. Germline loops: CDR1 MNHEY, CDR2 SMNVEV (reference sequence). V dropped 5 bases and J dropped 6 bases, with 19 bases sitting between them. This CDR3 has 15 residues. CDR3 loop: CASSPLGLQVDGYTF. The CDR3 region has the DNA TGTGCCAGCAGTCCCTTGGGACTGCAAGTGGATGGCTACACCTTC.

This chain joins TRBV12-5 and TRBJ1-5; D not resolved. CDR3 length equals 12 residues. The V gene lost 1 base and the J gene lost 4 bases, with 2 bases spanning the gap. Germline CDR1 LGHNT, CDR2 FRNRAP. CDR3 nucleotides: TGTGCTAGTGGTTTGGGGAATCAGCCCCAGCATTTT. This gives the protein CASGLGNQPQHF.

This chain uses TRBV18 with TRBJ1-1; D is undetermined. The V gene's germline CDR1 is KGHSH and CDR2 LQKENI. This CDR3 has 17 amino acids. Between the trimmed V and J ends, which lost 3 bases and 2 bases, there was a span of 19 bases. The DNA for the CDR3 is TGTGCCAGCTCACCTGTAGTTTCAACGATTTACAACACTGAAGCTTTCTTT. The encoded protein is CASSPVVSTIYNTEAFF.

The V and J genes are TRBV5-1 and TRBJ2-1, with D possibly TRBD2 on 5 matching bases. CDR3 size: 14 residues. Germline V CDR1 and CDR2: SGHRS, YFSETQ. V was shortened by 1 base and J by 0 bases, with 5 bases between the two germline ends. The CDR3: CASSLTSSYNEQFF. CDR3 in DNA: TGCGCCAGCAGCTTGACTAGCTCCTACAATGAGCAGTTCTTC.

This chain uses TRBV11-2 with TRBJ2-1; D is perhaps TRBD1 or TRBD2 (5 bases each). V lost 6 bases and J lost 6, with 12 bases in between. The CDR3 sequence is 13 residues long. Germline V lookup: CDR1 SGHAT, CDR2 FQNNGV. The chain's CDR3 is CASRSGTGNEQFF. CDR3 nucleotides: TGTGCCAGCAGGTCCGGGACGGGCAATGAGCAGTTCTTC.